These T cell receptor beta chains were read from a single sample in a study of blood T cell repertoires in COVID-19. Generated by immunoSEQ multiplex PCR, the TCRdb table keeps only in-frame clones and is missing some. The sample holds about 52,000 clones, roughly 86% seen once. The sample consisted of peripheral blood. These receptors all stem from a woman of 80 years or more with acute or convalescent COVID-19. CDR3s leave out the opening cysteine and the closing phenylalanine or tryptophan. A D gene is named only where the DNA matches it firmly.

TRBV20-1,TRBD1,TRBJ1-5,SASAGTGGAQPQH
TRBV10-2,-,TRBJ2-1,ASSDGGAHNEQF
TRBV7-3,TRBD2,TRBJ2-1,ASSLDGLASYNEQF
TRBV5-6,TRBD2,TRBJ2-2,ASSTTSGGVTGELF
TRBV6-5,-,TRBJ2-1,ASSYRLDRYEQF
TRBV5-1,TRBD1,TRBJ1-2,ASSVSTGKDGYGYT
TRBV19,-,TRBJ1-2,ASSIRQSPFYGYT
TRBV28,-,TRBJ1-5,ASIPGGWHQPQH
TRBV5-1,-,TRBJ1-1,ASSHTGQLNTEAF
TRBV5-6,-,TRBJ1-4,ASSLAGYRAPLNEKLF
TRBV6-1,-,TRBJ2-1,ASSEGSGSYNEQF
TRBV15,-,TRBJ1-1,ATSIRGTGVEEAF
TRBV10-3,-,TRBJ2-7,AISGGHDRNYEQY
TRBV5-1,-,TRBJ2-2,ASSRYPGQNTGELF
TRBV6-1,TRBD2,TRBJ2-1,ASRSAGGPVNEQF
TRBV29-1,-,TRBJ1-4,SVADSEKLF
TRBV19,-,TRBJ1-4,ASRDIREKLF
TRBV7-8,TRBD1,TRBJ2-7,ASSPQTGWNEQY
TRBV24-1,TRBD1,TRBJ2-5,ATSDPSGQKETQY
TRBV11-2,TRBD1,TRBJ1-4,ASSSDRGRPNEKLF
TRBV18,-,TRBJ2-7,ASSTGTGEPEQY
TRBV15,TRBD1,TRBJ1-2,ATSRGQGRGYT
TRBV5-4,-,TRBJ2-2,ASSRENTGELF
TRBV18,TRBD1,TRBJ1-4,ASSPGQGGLNEKLF
TRBV10-1,TRBD1,TRBJ2-1,ASSDTGTAYNEQF
TRBV9,TRBD1,TRBJ1-2,ASSILWTGEDGYT
TRBV30,TRBD2,TRBJ2-1,AWSLGGVPKGEQF
TRBV30,TRBD1,TRBJ1-5,AWTGQGGWQPQH
TRBV18,-,TRBJ2-3,ASSPESTQY
TRBV4-2,TRBD1,TRBJ2-3,ASSQALGQGVEDTQY
TRBV11-2,TRBD2,TRBJ2-1,ASSPRAGGSSYNEQF
TRBV6-6,TRBD1,TRBJ1-4,ASSFGQGATNEKLF
TRBV5-1,TRBD1,TRBJ1-1,ASSLGQGAGTEAF
TRBV3-1/TRBV3-2,-,TRBJ1-1,ASSPSGTEAF
TRBV5-4,TRBD2,TRBJ2-1,ASSSQAGSSYNEQF
TRBV6-5,TRBD1,TRBJ1-5,ASAKDRGNQPQH
TRBV5-1,TRBD2,TRBJ2-3,ASSSGSGSDTQY
TRBV11-3,-,TRBJ2-1,ASSLPQGGRVTYNEQF
TRBV19,TRBD1,TRBJ1-5,ASRRQGAGNQPQH
TRBV2,TRBD1,TRBJ2-1,ASSRDRAEGEQF
TRBV10-3,-,TRBJ1-5,ANSPGFNQPQH
TRBV14,-,TRBJ1-2,ASSQDLGSNYGYT
TRBV12-3/TRBV12-4,-,TRBJ2-1,ASSLGLDRERF
TRBV15,TRBD1,TRBJ1-2,ATSAPNRGQGGYT
TRBV2,-,TRBJ2-3,ASSAGAGGTDTQY
TRBV11-3,TRBD1,TRBJ2-1,ASSRDSRRNEQF
TRBV11-2,TRBD2,TRBJ2-2,ASSASGRSTGELF
TRBV14,-,TRBJ1-2,ASSYTSNYGYT
TRBV6-5,-,TRBJ1-5,ASRTGQSNQPQH